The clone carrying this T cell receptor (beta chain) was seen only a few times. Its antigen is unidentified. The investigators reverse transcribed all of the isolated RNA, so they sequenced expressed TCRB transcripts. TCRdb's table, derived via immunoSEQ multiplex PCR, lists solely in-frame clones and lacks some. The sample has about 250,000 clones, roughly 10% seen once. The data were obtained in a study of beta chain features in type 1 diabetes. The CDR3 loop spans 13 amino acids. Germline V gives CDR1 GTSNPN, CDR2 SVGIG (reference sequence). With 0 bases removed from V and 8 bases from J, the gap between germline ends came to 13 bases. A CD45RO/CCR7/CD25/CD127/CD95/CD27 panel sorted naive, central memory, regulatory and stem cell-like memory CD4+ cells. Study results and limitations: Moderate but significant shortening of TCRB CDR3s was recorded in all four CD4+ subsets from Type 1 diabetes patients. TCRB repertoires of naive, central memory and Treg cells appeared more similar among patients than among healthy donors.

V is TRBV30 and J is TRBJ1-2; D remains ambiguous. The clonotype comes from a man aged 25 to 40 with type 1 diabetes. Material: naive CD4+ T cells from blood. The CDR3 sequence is CAWSVRWAGGYTF. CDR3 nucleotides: TGTGCCTGGAGTGTACGTTGGGCGGGAGGCTACACCTTC.